This is a list of T cell receptor beta chains from one sample in a study of T cell responses to AZD1222 COVID-19 vaccine. Method: immunoSEQ multiplex PCR; TCRdb's copy keeps in-frame clones and lacks some. The sample shows approximately 110,000 clones, around 86% of them seen only once. The source material was peripheral blood, sampled on day 0 of AZD1222 vaccination. Every receptor here comes from an adult in good health. CDR3s include the opening cysteine and the closing phenylalanine or tryptophan. A D gene is named only where the DNA matches it firmly. Rows may omit the clone size; those that give it use once, few, many or a size class.

V gene	clone size	J gene	D gene	CDR3 protein	CDR3 DNA
TRBV4-2	few	TRBJ1-2	.	CASSLTTANYGYTF	TGTGCCAGCAGCCTAACGACCGCTAACTATGGCTACACCTTC
TRBV19	.	TRBJ1-5	.	CASSIFCPQHF	TGTGCCAGTAGTATTTTTTGTCCCCAGCATTTT
TRBV19	once	TRBJ2-2	TRBD2	CASSDPWALAGYTGELFF	TGTGCCAGTAGCGATCCCTGGGCCCTAGCGGGGTACACCGGGGAGCTGTTTTTT
TRBV19	.	TRBJ1-2	.	CASSTTHRANYGYTF	TGTGCCAGTAGTACTACCCACAGGGCTAACTATGGCTACACCTTC
TRBV27	.	TRBJ2-7	TRBD1	CASSYGQGTYEQYF	TGTGCCAGCAGTTACGGACAGGGAACCTACGAGCAGTACTTC
TRBV6-5	.	TRBJ1-1	.	CASRERLNTEAFF	TGTGCCAGCCGGGAACGACTGAACACTGAAGCTTTCTTT
TRBV19	.	TRBJ2-2	TRBD2	CASSIEAGVFTGELFF	TGTGCCAGTAGTATAGAAGCGGGGGTATTCACCGGGGAGCTGTTTTTT
TRBV7-9	.	TRBJ1-5	TRBD1	CASSADRRPQHF	TGTGCCAGCAGCGCGGACAGGCGGCCCCAGCATTTT
TRBV2	few	TRBJ1-5	.	CASSVMRPNNQPQHF	TGTGCCAGCAGTGTTATGCGACCCAACAATCAGCCCCAGCATTTT
TRBV23-1	.	TRBJ1-3	.	CASSLGGFSGNTIYF	TGCGCCAGCAGTCTCGGAGGTTTCTCTGGAAACACCATATATTTT
TRBV5-1	.	TRBJ2-3	TRBD1	CASSLNFGQGADTQYF	TGCGCCAGCAGCTTGAATTTCGGACAGGGGGCAGATACGCAGTATTTT
TRBV5-4	.	TRBJ2-7	.	CASHVRGTFYEQYF	TGTGCCAGTCACGTCAGGGGAACATTCTACGAGCAGTACTTC
TRBV3-1/TRBV3-2	.	TRBJ2-2	.	CASSRGTSTGELFF	TGTGCCAGCAGCCGAGGGACCTCCACCGGGGAGCTGTTTTTT
TRBV25-1	.	TRBJ1-6	TRBD1	CASSVRQGGNSPLHF	TGTGCCAGCAGTGTTCGACAGGGGGGAAATTCACCCCTCCACTTT
TRBV5-6	.	TRBJ2-7	.	CASSLDPGTDYEQYF	TGTGCCAGCAGCTTGGACCCAGGGACGGACTACGAGCAGTACTTC
TRBV19	.	TRBJ2-7	TRBD1	CASSPGQGFSYEQYF	TGTGCCAGTAGTCCAGGACAGGGGTTTTCCTACGAGCAGTACTTC
TRBV5-5	.	TRBJ1-6	.	CASSPGETHYSSYNSPLHF	TGTGCCAGCAGCCCGGGAGAGACGCACTATAGCTCCTATAATTCACCCCTCCACTTT
TRBV3-1/TRBV3-2	.	TRBJ1-1	.	CASSPDLNTEAFF	TGTGCCAGCAGCCCGGACCTGAACACTGAAGCTTTCTTT
TRBV4-2	.	TRBJ1-3	TRBD1	CASSPRDRFSGNTIYF	TGTGCCAGCAGCCCCCGGGACAGGTTCTCTGGAAACACCATATATTTT
TRBV10-3	.	TRBJ2-2	.	CAISDPRVGTGELFF	TGTGCCATCAGTGATCCTAGGGTCGGGACCGGGGAGCTGTTTTTT
TRBV29-1	.	TRBJ1-2	.	CSVEDGTLLSSADYGYTF	TGCAGCGTTGAAGATGGTACTCTCCTGTCATCCGCCGACTATGGCTACACCTTC
TRBV2	.	TRBJ2-1	.	CASTPGPIISNEQFF	TGTGCCAGCACACCGGGACCTATTATAAGCAATGAGCAGTTCTTC
TRBV4-2	.	TRBJ2-7	TRBD1	CASSRDRDMDEQYF	TGTGCCAGCAGCCGGGACAGGGATATGGACGAGCAGTACTTC
TRBV7-2	.	TRBJ1-2	.	CASSPRQGLHRGYTF	TGTGCCAGCAGCCCACGCCAGGGGCTCCATAGGGGCTACACCTTC
TRBV20-1	.	TRBJ2-2	TRBD2	CSASRGLGTSGELFF	TGCAGTGCTAGTAGGGGACTAGGAACTTCCGGGGAGCTGTTTTTT
TRBV19	.	TRBJ1-6	.	CASSIYRGMNSPLHF	TGTGCCAGTAGTATTTATCGGGGGATGAATTCACCCCTCCACTTT
TRBV24-1	.	TRBJ1-1	.	CATSAKGGTEAFF	TGTGCCACCAGTGCTAAGGGAGGGACTGAAGCTTTCTTT
TRBV2	once	TRBJ2-2	TRBD1	CASSLGQGGGELFF	TGTGCCAGCAGTCTAGGACAGGGCGGCGGGGAGCTGTTTTTT
TRBV6-2/TRBV6-3	few	TRBJ2-3	TRBD2	CASSVRDYSTDTQYF	TGTGCCAGCAGTGTCCGGGACTACAGCACAGATACGCAGTATTTT
TRBV3-1/TRBV3-2	.	TRBJ1-3	.	CASSQVLGTVPGNTIYF	TGTGCCAGCAGCCAAGTCCTGGGTACAGTCCCTGGAAACACCATATATTTT
TRBV10-3	.	TRBJ1-3	.	CAISGVGTSGNTIYF	TGTGCCATCAGTGGGGTAGGGACCTCTGGAAACACCATATATTTT
TRBV2	once	TRBJ2-3	TRBD1	CASSGQGSFTDTQYF	TGTGCCAGCAGTGGACAGGGGAGTTTCACAGATACGCAGTATTTT
TRBV7-9	.	TRBJ2-7	TRBD1	CASSPLSGTGLYEQYF	TGTGCCAGCAGCCCCTTATCCGGGACAGGGCTCTACGAGCAGTACTTC
TRBV5-1	.	TRBJ1-4	.	CASSLIGSQGEKLFF	TGCGCCAGCAGCTTGATAGGGTCACAGGGTGAAAAACTGTTTTTT
TRBV14	.	TRBJ2-4	TRBD1	CASSLQGVAKNIQYF	TGTGCCAGCAGCCTTCAGGGGGTAGCCAAAAACATTCAGTACTTC
TRBV4-1	.	TRBJ1-2	.	CASSQLDMGLTGGYTF	TGCGCCAGCAGCCAACTTGACATGGGGCTCACTGGTGGCTACACCTTC
TRBV4-1	once	TRBJ2-1	TRBD2	CASSQAGLDEQFF	TGCGCCAGCAGCCAAGCAGGACTAGATGAGCAGTTCTTC
TRBV7-2	.	TRBJ1-5	.	CASSLSGMSNQPQHF	TGTGCCAGCAGCTTATCAGGGATGAGCAATCAGCCCCAGCATTTT
TRBV5-1	once	TRBJ1-1	.	CASSLEDAEAFF	TGCGCCAGCAGCTTGGAAGACGCTGAAGCTTTCTTT
TRBV11-3	.	TRBJ1-6	.	CASSFGRTDSPLHF	TGTGCCAGCAGCTTCGGACGGACAGATTCACCCCTCCACTTT
TRBV19	.	TRBJ2-7	.	CASSPSGGGEQYF	TGTGCCAGTAGTCCTTCGGGGGGCGGGGAGCAGTACTTC
TRBV9	.	TRBJ2-1	.	CASSALGAYNEQFF	TGTGCCAGCAGCGCTCTGGGGGCCTACAATGAGCAGTTCTTC
TRBV5-8	.	TRBJ1-6	TRBD1	CASSLGTGAKNNSPLHF	TGTGCCAGCAGCTTGGGAACAGGGGCGAAAAATAATTCACCCCTCCACTTT
TRBV5-5	.	TRBJ1-2	.	CASSSGLGGYTF	TGTGCCAGCAGCTCTGGATTGGGAGGCTACACCTTC
TRBV10-2	.	TRBJ2-1	TRBD2	CASRGLAGDYNEQFF	TGCGCCAGCAGGGGACTAGCGGGGGACTACAATGAGCAGTTCTTC
TRBV14	once	TRBJ2-7	.	CASSAVGGPYEQYF	TGTGCCAGCAGCGCCGTGGGGGGCCCCTACGAGCAGTACTTC